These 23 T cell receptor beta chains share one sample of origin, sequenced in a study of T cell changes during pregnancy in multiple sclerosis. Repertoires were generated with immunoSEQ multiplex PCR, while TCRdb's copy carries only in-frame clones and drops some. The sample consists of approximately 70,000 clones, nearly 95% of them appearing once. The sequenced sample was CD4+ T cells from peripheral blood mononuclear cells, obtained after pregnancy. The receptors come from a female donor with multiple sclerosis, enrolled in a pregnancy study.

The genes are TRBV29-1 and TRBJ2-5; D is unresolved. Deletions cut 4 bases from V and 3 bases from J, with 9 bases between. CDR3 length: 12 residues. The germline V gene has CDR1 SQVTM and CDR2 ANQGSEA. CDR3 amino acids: CSVARSEETQYF. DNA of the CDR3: TGCAGCGTTGCGAGGTCCGAAGAGACCCAGTACTTC.

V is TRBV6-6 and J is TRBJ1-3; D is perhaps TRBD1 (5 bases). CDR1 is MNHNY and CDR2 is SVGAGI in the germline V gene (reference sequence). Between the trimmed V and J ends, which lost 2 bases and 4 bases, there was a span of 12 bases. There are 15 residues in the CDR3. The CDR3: CASSYGAGVGNTIYF. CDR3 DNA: TGTGCCAGCAGTTACGGGGCTGGAGTCGGAAACACCATATATTTT.

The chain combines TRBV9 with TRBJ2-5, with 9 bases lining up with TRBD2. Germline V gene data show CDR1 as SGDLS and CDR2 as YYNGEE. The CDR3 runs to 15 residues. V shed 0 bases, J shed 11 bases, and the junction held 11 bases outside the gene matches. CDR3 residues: CASSVAPSGIQEQYF. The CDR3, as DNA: TGTGCCAGCAGCGTAGCGCCTAGCGGGATCCAAGAGCAGTACTTC.

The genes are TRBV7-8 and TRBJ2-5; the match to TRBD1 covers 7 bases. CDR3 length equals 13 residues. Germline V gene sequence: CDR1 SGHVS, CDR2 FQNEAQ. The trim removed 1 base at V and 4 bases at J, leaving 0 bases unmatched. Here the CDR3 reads CASSLGTGETQYF. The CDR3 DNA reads TGTGCCAGCAGCTTAGGGACAGGAGAGACCCAGTACTTC.

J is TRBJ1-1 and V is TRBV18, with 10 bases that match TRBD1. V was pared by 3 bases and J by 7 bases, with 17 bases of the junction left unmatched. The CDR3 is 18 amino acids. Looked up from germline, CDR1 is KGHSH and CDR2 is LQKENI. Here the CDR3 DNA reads TGTGCCAGCTCACCGCTCGGGACAGGGGAGTTCCTCCCAATTGAAGCTTTCTTT. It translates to CASSPLGTGEFLPIEAFF.

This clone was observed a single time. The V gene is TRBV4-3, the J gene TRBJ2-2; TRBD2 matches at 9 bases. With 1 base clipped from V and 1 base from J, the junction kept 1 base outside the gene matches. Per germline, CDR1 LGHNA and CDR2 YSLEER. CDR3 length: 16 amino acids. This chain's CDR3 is CASSQGLAVNTGELFF. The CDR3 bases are TGCGCCAGCAGCCAAGGACTAGCGGTGAACACCGGGGAGCTGTTTTTT.

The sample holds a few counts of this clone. The chain's CDR3 is CASSLLAGGELFF. CDR3 in DNA: TGTGCCAGCAGCTTGCTAGCGGGAGGGGAGCTGTTTTTT. J is TRBJ2-2 and V is TRBV5-4; TRBD2 matches at 9 bases. V was pared by 1 base and J by 8 bases, with 0 bases of the junction left unmatched. The CDR3 loop spans 13 amino acids. Germline CDR1 reads SGHNT; CDR2 reads YYREEE (reference sequence).

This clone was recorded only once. The CDR3 loop reads CASSLGQVGNEKLFF. CDR3 sequence (DNA): TGTGCCAGCAGCTTGGGACAGGTGGGAAATGAAAAACTGTTTTTT. The V and J genes are TRBV7-9 and TRBJ1-4; TRBD1 matches 8 bases. Germline V CDR1 and CDR2: SEHNR, FQNEAQ (reference sequence). V gave up 3 bases and J gave up 5 bases; unmatched junction bases: 5. This CDR3 is built from 15 residues.

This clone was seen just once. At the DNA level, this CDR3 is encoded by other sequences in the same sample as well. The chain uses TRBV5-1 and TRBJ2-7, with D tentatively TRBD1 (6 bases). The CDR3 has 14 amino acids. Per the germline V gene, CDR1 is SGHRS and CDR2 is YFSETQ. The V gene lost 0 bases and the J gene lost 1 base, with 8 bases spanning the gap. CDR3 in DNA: TGCGCCAGCAGCTTGGATAGGGGGTCCTACGAGCAGTACTTC. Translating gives CASSLDRGSYEQYF.

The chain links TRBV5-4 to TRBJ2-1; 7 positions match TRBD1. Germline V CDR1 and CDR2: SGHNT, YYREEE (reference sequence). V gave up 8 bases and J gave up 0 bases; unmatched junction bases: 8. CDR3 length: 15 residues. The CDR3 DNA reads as TGTGCCAGTTCGAAGGGGGCCGCCTCCTACAATGAGCAGTTCTTC. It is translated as CASSKGAASYNEQFF.

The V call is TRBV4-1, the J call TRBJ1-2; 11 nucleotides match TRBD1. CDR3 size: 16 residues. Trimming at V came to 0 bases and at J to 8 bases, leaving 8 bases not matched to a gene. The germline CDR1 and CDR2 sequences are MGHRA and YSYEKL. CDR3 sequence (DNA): TGCGCCAGCAGCCAAGATCTAGGACAGGGGGCTGGGGGCTACACCTTC. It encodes CASSQDLGQGAGGYTF.

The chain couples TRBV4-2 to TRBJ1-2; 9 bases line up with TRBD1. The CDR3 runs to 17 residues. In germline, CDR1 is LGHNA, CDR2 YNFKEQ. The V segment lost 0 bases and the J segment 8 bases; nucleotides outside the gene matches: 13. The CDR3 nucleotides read TGTGCCAGCAGCCAAGATAGTGGGGGACAGGGAAGTGGAGGCTACACCTTC. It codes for CASSQDSGGQGSGGYTF.

The CDR3 loop reads CASSLTGGWNRNTEAFF. CDR3 DNA sequence: TGCGCCAGCAGCTTGACAGGGGGCTGGAATCGGAACACTGAAGCTTTCTTT. The V and J genes are TRBV5-1 and TRBJ1-1, with 9 bases matching TRBD1. The CDR3 length is 17 residues. Per germline, CDR1 SGHRS and CDR2 YFSETQ. J was trimmed by 1 base and V by 1 base; bases with no gene match: 8.

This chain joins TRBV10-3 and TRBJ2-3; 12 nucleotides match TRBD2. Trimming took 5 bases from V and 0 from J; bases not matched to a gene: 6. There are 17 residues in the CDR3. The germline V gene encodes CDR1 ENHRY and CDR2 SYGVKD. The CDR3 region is CAISFPGTSGSTDTQYF. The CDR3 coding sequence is TGTGCCATCAGTTTCCCCGGGACTAGCGGGAGCACAGATACGCAGTATTTT.

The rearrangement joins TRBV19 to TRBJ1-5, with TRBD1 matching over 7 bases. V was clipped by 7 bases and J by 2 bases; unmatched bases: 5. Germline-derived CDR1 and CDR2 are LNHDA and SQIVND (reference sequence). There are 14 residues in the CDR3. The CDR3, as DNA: TGTGCCAGTACGACAGGGCGACGCAATCAGCCCCAGCATTTT. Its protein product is CASTTGRRNQPQHF.

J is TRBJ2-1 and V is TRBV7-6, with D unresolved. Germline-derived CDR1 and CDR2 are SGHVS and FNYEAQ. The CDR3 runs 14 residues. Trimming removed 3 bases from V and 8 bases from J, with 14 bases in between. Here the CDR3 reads CASSLAASIDEQFF. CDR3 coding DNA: TGTGCCAGCAGCTTGGCGGCTAGTATCGATGAGCAGTTCTTC.

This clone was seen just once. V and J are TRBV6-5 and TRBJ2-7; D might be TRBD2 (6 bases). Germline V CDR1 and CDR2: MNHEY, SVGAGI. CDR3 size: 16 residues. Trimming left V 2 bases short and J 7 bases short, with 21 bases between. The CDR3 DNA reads TGTGCCAGCAGTTACCACGGGACTGACAATCTTGGAGAGCAGTACTTC. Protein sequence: CASSYHGTDNLGEQYF.

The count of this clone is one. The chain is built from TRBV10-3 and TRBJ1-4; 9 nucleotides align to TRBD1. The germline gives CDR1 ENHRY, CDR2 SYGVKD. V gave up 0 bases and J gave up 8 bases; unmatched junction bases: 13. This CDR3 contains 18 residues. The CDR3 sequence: CAISESLRGQGRREKLFF. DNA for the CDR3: TGTGCCATCAGTGAGTCACTGAGGGGACAGGGTAGGCGGGAAAAACTGTTTTTT.

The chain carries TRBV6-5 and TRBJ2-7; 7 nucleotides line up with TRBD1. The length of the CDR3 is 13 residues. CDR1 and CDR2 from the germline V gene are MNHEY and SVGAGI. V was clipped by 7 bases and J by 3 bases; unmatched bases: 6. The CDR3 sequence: CASKRQGSYEQYF. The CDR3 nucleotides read TGTGCCAGCAAGAGACAGGGAAGCTACGAGCAGTACTTC.

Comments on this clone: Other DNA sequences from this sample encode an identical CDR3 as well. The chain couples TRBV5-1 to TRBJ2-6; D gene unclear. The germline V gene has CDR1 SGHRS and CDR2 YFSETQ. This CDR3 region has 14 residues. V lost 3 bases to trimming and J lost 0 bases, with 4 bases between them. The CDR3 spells CASSSNSGANVLTF. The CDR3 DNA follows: TGCGCCAGCAGCTCCAACTCTGGGGCCAACGTCCTGACTTTC.

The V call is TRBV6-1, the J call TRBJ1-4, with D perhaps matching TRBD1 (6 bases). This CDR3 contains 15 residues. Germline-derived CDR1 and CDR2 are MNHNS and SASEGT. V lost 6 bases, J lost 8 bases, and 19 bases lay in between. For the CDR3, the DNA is TGTGCCAGCAGCGAAACGAACTACAGGGTGGAAAAACTGTTTTTT. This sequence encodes CASSETNYRVEKLFF.

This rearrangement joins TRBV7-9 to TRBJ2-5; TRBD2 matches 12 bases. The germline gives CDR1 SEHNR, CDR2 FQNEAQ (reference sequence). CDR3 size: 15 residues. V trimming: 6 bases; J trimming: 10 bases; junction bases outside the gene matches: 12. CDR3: CASRTTTSGSWSQYF. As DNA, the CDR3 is TGTGCCAGCAGAACTACGACTAGCGGGAGTTGGAGCCAGTACTTC.

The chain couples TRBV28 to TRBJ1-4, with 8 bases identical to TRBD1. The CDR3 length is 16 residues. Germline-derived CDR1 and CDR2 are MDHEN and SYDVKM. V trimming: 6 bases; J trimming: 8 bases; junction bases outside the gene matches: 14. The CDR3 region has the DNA TGTGCCAGCAGGGACCCGACAGGGGTGGGGAAGGAAAAACTGTTTTTT. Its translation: CASRDPTGVGKEKLFF.